This section outlines one TCR beta chain sequence together with its context. The RNA input was about 0.5 to 1 ug, and it was reverse transcribed with random hexamers. MiXCR was run by TCRdb on the immunoSEQ multiplex PCR reads, yielding one entry per CDR3 protein. The table has about 290,000 distinct CDR3 sequences, about 91% seen once; the top ten hold around 0.18%. This CDR3 is built from 14 residues. Germline loops: CDR1 SEHNR, CDR2 FQNEAQ (reference sequence). Trimming cost V 8 bases and J 5 bases; bases outside gene matches: 9. Treatment-naive patients with stable or active relapsing-remitting disease served as multiple sclerosis controls. This entry is derived from a study of CD8 T cells in Susac syndrome.

The receptor was derived from a human donor with multiple sclerosis. The material sequenced was CD8+ T cells from PBMCs. The gene calls are TRBV7-9 and TRBJ2-1; 7 bases match TRBD2. The CDR3 region has the DNA TGTGCCAGCGGGGAGGGAGGGCCGAACAATGAGCAGTTCTTC. This encodes CASGEGGPNNEQFF.